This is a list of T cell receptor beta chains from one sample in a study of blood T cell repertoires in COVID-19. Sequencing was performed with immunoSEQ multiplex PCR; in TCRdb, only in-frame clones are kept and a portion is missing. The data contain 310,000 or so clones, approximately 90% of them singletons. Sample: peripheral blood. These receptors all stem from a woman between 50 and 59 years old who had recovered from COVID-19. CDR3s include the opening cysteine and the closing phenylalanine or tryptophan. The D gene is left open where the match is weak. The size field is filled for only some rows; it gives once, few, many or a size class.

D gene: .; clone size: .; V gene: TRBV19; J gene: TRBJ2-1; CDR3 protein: CASSIGQGGYNEQFF; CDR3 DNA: TGTGCCAGTAGTATAGGGCAGGGTGGGTACAATGAGCAGTTCTTC
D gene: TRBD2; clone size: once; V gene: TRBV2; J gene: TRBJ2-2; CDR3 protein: CASRSSGPGELFF; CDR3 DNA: TGTGCCAGCAGGTCTAGCGGGCCGGGGGAGCTGTTTTTT
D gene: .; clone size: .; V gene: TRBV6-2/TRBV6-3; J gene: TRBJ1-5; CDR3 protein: CASSSGRYSNQPQHF; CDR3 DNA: TGTGCCAGCAGTAGCGGACGGTATAGCAATCAGCCCCAGCATTTT
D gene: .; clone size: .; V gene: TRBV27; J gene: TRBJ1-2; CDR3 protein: CASSPRITALGYTF; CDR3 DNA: TGTGCCAGCAGTCCGCGGATCACCGCTCTCGGCTACACCTTC
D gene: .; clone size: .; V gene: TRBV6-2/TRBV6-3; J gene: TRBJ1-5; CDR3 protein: CASSYRLGQGGNQPQHF; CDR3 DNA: TGTGCCAGCAGTTACAGGCTAGGGCAGGGTGGCAATCAGCCCCAGCATTTT
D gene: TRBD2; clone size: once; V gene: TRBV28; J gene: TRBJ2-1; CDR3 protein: CASRRAGGRAIYNEQFF; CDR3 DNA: TGTGCCAGCCGCAGGGCTGGGGGGAGGGCCATATACAATGAGCAGTTCTTC
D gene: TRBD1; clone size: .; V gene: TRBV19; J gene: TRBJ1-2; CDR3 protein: CASSTSGTGGIYGYTF; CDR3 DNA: TGTGCCAGTAGTACATCCGGGACAGGGGGCATCTATGGCTACACCTTC
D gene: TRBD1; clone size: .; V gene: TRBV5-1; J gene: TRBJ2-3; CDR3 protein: CASCQGDPSTDTQYF; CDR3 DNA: TGCGCCAGCTGTCAGGGGGACCCTAGCACAGATACGCAGTATTTT
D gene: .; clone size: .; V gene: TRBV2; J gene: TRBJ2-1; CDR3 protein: CASSDYLPQFF; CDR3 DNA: TGTGCCAGCAGTGACTATCTCCCGCAGTTCTTC
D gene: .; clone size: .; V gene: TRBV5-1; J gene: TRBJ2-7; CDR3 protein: CASSFTGSHEQYF; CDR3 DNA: TGCGCCAGCAGCTTCACAGGGTCCCACGAGCAGTACTTC
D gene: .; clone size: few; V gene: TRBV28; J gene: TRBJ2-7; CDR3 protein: CASSLWAAYEQYF; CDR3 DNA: TGTGCCAGCAGTTTATGGGCAGCCTACGAGCAGTACTTC
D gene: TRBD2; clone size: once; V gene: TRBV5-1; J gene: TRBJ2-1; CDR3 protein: CASSLGLAGGPFHNEQFF; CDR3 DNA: TGCGCCAGCAGCTTGGGCCTAGCGGGGGGGCCATTCCACAATGAGCAGTTCTTC
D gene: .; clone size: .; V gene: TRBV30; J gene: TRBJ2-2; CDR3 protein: CAWSYTRNTGELFF; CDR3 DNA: TGTGCCTGGAGTTATACACGAAACACCGGGGAGCTGTTTTTT
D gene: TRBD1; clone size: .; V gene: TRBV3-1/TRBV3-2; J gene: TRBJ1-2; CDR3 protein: CASSPPGQPSWGYGYTF; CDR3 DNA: TGTGCCAGCAGCCCACCGGGACAGCCTTCATGGGGCTATGGCTACACCTTC
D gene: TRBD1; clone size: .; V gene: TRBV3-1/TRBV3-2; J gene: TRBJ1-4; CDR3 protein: CASSQRGQGWEKLFF; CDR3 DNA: TGTGCCAGCAGCCAACGGGGACAGGGATGGGAAAAACTGTTTTTT
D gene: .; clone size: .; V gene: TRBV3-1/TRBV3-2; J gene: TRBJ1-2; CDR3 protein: CASSQGGAQNYGYTF; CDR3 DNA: TGTGCCAGCAGCCAGGGGGGGGCGCAGAACTATGGCTACACCTTC
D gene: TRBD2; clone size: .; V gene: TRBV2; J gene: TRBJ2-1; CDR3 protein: CASRDGLAGVSQFF; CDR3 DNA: TGTGCCAGCAGAGATGGACTAGCGGGAGTCTCGCAGTTCTTC
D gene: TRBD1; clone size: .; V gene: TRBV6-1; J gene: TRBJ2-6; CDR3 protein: CASSEVAGGRTQASGANVLTF; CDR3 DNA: TGTGCCAGCAGTGAAGTCGCAGGGGGTAGAACCCAAGCCTCTGGGGCCAACGTCCTGACTTTC
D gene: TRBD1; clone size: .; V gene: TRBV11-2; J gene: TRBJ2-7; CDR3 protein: CASSRDRGLEQYF; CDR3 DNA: TGTGCCAGCAGTAGGGACAGGGGGCTTGAGCAGTACTTC
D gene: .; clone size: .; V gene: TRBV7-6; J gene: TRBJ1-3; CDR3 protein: CASSLGGSVQGNTIYF; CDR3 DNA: TGTGCCAGCAGCTTAGGAGGGAGTGTTCAAGGAAACACCATATATTTT